The rows below give T cell receptor beta chains drawn from one sample of a study of blood T cell repertoires in COVID-19. The assay was immunoSEQ multiplex PCR, and TCRdb's table has in-frame clones only and misses some. This repertoire shows some 180,000 clones, more than 80% found once; its top ten account for approximately 7.3%. Sequencing was performed on peripheral blood. The receptors stem from a human donor in a cohort sampled during active COVID-19. CDR3s include the opening cysteine and the closing phenylalanine or tryptophan. The order of the fields is J gene, CDR3 length, V gene, clone size, CDR3 protein. The size entry is marked missing in some rows and otherwise reads once, few, many or a size class.

j_call: TRBJ1-1; cdr3_length: 12; v_call: TRBV12-3/TRBV12-4; clone_size: few; cdr3_aa: CASSFGGARAFF
j_call: TRBJ1-6; cdr3_length: 13; v_call: TRBV5-4; clone_size: .; cdr3_aa: CASSKGGGSPLHF
j_call: TRBJ1-1; cdr3_length: 13; v_call: TRBV30; clone_size: .; cdr3_aa: CAWSALHGTEAFF
j_call: TRBJ1-1; cdr3_length: 15; v_call: TRBV5-1; clone_size: .; cdr3_aa: CASSLDITGSTEAFF
j_call: TRBJ2-2; cdr3_length: 13; v_call: TRBV6-2/TRBV6-3; clone_size: .; cdr3_aa: CASSWDSTGELFF
j_call: TRBJ1-1; cdr3_length: 14; v_call: TRBV5-1; clone_size: .; cdr3_aa: CASSWTGDSTEAFF
j_call: TRBJ1-2; cdr3_length: 14; v_call: TRBV27; clone_size: .; cdr3_aa: CASSLRGTGGSYTF
j_call: TRBJ2-3; cdr3_length: 14; v_call: TRBV7-3; clone_size: .; cdr3_aa: CASSLNPPSDTQYF
j_call: TRBJ2-7; cdr3_length: 18; v_call: TRBV7-9; clone_size: once; cdr3_aa: CASSLAQGSQASSYEQYF
j_call: TRBJ1-4; cdr3_length: 13; v_call: TRBV5-6; clone_size: .; cdr3_aa: CASSPPGNEKLFF
j_call: TRBJ1-4; cdr3_length: 17; v_call: TRBV5-1; clone_size: .; cdr3_aa: CASSLGPQGLTNEKLFF
j_call: TRBJ2-6; cdr3_length: 17; v_call: TRBV3-1/TRBV3-2; clone_size: .; cdr3_aa: CASSLGQGSSGANVLTF
j_call: TRBJ2-7; cdr3_length: 15; v_call: TRBV4-1; clone_size: .; cdr3_aa: CASSQVAGSSYEQYF
j_call: TRBJ1-2; cdr3_length: 14; v_call: TRBV3-1/TRBV3-2; clone_size: .; cdr3_aa: CASSPGLIAYGYTF
j_call: TRBJ2-1; cdr3_length: 16; v_call: TRBV5-6; clone_size: once; cdr3_aa: CASSLGTGTTYNEQFF
j_call: TRBJ1-6; cdr3_length: 16; v_call: TRBV2; clone_size: once; cdr3_aa: CASSENQVFHNSPLHF
j_call: TRBJ1-1; cdr3_length: 13; v_call: TRBV16; clone_size: few; cdr3_aa: CASSQRGFTEAFF
j_call: TRBJ1-1; cdr3_length: 16; v_call: TRBV3-1/TRBV3-2; clone_size: .; cdr3_aa: CASSPWTGGADTEAFF
j_call: TRBJ2-3; cdr3_length: 16; v_call: TRBV4-1; clone_size: .; cdr3_aa: CASSQEGAGSTDTQYF
j_call: TRBJ1-1; cdr3_length: 14; v_call: TRBV19; clone_size: few; cdr3_aa: CASSRGQANTEAFF
j_call: TRBJ2-2; cdr3_length: 15; v_call: TRBV5-1; clone_size: .; cdr3_aa: CASSSRQGGTGELFF
j_call: TRBJ1-6; cdr3_length: 16; v_call: TRBV21-1; clone_size: .; cdr3_aa: CARGGAYSWRNSPLHF